This T cell receptor beta chain originates from a study of cytomegalovirus exposure and HLA in healthy donors. Study overall: From donors who were HLA-typed, an early data release held 80 million to 95 million unique TCRs. Broader study findings: A later analysis associated 15,000 or so TCR beta sequences with HLA alleles at a 0.05 false discovery rate. The sole available immune exposure information was CMV serostatus. Segments of the TCR beta V type were, in most cases, productive about 87% or about 30% of the time in an earlier analysis.

In its sample, this clone was seen once. The antigen remains unidentified. This CDR3 has 16 residues. Germline CDR1 is SGHAT and CDR2 is FQNNGV. V gave up 4 bases and J gave up 4 bases; unmatched junction bases: 8. Both 60 Vbeta primers and 13 Jbeta primers went into the PCR. The protocol was immunoSEQ multiplex PCR, while the TCRdb copy is restricted to in-frame clones and leaves out a portion. Among 100,000 to 120,000 clones listed, roughly 71% were seen once. The specimen was PBMCs. The rearrangement joins TRBV11-2 to TRBJ2-1; TRBD1 agrees at 9 bases. The receptor's source is a man aged 18-30 years in good health and CMV-seropositive. As DNA, the CDR3 is TGTGCCAGCAGCTCCCGAAGAGGACAGGGGTACAATGAGCAGTTCTTC. Translation gives CASSSRRGQGYNEQFF.